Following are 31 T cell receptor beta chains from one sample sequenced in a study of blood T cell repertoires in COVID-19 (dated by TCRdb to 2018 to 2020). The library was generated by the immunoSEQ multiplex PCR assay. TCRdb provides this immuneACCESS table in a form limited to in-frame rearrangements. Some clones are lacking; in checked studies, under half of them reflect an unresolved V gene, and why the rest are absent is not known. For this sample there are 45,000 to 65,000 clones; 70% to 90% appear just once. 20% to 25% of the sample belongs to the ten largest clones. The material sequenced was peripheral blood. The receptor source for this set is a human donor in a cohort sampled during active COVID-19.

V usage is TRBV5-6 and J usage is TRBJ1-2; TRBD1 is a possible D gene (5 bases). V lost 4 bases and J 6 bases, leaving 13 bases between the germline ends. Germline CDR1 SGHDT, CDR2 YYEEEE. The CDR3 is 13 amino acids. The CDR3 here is CASSPTVGHGYTF. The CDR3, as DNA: TGTGCCAGCAGCCCGACAGTGGGCCATGGCTACACCTTC.

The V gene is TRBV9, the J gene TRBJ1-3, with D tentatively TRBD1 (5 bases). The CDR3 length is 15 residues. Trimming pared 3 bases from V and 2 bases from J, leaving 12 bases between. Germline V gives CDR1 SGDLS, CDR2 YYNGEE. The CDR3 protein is CASSAPGGTGNTIYF. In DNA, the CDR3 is TGTGCCAGCAGCGCTCCGGGGGGAACTGGAAACACCATATATTTT. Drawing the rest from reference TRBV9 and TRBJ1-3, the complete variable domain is DSGVTQTPKHLITATGQRVTLRCSPRSGDLSVYWYQQSLDQGLQFLIQYYNGEERAKGNILERFSAQQFPDLHSELNLSSLELGDSALYFCASSAPGGTGNTIYFGEGSWLTVV.

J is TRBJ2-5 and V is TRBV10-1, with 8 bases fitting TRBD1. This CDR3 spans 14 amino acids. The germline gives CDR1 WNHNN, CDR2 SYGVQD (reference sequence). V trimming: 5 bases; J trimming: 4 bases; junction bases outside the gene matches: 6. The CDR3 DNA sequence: TGCGCCAGCAGTCCGACAGGGGTGGGAGAGACCCAGTACTTC. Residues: CASSPTGVGETQYF.

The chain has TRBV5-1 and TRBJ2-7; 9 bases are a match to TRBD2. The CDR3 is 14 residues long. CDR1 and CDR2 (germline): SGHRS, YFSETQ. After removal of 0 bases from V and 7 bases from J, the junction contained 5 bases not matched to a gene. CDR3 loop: CASSLGLAGREQYF. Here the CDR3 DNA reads TGCGCCAGCAGCTTGGGTCTAGCGGGGCGGGAGCAGTACTTC.

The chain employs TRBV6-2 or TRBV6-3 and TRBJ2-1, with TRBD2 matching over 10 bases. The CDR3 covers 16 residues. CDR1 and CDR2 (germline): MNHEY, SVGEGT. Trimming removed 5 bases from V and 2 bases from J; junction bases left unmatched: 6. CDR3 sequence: CASSRTGLAAYNEQFF. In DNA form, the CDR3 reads TGTGCCAGCAGTCGGACTGGACTAGCGGCCTACAATGAGCAGTTCTTC.

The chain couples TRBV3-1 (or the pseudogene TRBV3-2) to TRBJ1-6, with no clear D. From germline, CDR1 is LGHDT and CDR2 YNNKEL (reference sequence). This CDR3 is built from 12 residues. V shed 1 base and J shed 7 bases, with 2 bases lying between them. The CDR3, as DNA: TGTGCCAGCAGCCAAGCGAATTCACCCCTCCACTTT. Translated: CASSQANSPLHF.

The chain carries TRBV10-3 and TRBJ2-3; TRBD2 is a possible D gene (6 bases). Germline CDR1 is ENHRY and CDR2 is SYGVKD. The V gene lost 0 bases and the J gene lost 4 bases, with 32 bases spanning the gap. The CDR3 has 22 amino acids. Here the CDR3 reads CAISESATRTGVGAPKADTQYF. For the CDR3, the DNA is TGTGCCATCAGTGAGTCGGCGACTAGGACGGGTGTCGGGGCCCCCAAAGCAGATACGCAGTATTTT.

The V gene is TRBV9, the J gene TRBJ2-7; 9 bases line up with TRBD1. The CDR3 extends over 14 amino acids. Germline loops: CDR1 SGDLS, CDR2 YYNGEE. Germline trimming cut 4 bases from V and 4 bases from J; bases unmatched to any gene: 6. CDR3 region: CASSPGTGKYEQYF. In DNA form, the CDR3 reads TGTGCCAGCAGCCCGGGGACAGGGAAGTACGAGCAGTACTTC.

DNA of the CDR3: TGTGCCAGCTCCGGGGTGACCTACGAGCAGTACTTC. Amino acid sequence: CASSGVTYEQYF. This sequence joins TRBV19 and TRBJ2-7, with D maybe TRBD2 (5 bases). CDR1 is LNHDA, CDR2 SQIVND, per germline (reference sequence). This CDR3 has 12 residues. With 9 bases removed from V and 2 bases from J, the gap between germline ends came to 11 bases.

The CDR3 region has the DNA TGTGCCAGCAGTGGGACAGGAGGATTGTACCAAGAGACCCAGTACTTC. Its protein is CASSGTGGLYQETQYF. V usage is TRBV21-1 and J usage is TRBJ2-5; the DNA was not used to check the table's D call, TRBD1. TRBV21-1 is a known pseudogene. This CDR3 contains 16 residues.

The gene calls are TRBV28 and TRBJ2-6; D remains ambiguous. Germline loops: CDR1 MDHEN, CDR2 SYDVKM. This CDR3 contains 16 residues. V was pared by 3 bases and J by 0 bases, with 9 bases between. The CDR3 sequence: CASSFWRSSGANVLTF. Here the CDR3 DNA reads TGTGCCAGCAGTTTTTGGCGGAGCTCTGGGGCCAACGTCCTGACTTTC.

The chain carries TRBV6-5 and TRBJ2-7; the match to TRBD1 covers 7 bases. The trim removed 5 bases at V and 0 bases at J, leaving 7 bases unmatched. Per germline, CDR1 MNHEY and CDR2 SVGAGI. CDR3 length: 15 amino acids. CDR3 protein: CASSTGTAASYEQYF. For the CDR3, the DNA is TGTGCCAGCAGTACCGGGACAGCCGCCTCCTACGAGCAGTACTTC.

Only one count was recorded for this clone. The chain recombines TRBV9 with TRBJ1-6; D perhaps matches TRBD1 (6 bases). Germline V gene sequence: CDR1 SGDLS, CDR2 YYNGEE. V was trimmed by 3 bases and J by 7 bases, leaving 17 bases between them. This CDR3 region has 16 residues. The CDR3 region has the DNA TGTGCCAGCAGCGGATACCAGGGGACGAGGAATTCACCCCTCCACTTT. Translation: CASSGYQGTRNSPLHF.

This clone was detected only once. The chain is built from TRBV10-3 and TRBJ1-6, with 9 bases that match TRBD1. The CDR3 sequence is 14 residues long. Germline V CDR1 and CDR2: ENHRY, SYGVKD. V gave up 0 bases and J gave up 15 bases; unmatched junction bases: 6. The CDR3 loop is CAISESGTGYHLHF. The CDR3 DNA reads TGTGCCATCAGTGAGTCTGGGACAGGGTATCACCTCCACTTT.

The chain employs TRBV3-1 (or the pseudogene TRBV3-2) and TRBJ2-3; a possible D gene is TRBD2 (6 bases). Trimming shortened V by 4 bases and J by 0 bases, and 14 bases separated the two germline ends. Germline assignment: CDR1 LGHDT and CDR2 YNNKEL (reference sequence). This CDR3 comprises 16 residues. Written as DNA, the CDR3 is TGTGCCAGCAGCCCCCTACCGGGACTGAGCACAGATACGCAGTATTTT. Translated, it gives CASSPLPGLSTDTQYF.

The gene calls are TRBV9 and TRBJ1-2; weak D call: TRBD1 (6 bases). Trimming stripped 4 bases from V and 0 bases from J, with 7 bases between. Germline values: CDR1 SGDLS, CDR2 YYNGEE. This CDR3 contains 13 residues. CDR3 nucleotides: TGTGCCAGCAGCTCAGGGGCTAACTATGGCTACACCTTC. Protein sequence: CASSSGANYGYTF.

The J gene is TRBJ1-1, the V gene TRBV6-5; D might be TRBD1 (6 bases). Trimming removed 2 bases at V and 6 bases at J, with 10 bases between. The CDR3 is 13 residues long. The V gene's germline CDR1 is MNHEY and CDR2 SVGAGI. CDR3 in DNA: TGTGCCAGCAGTTACGGGGGCAGCGCTGAAGCTTTCTTT. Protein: CASSYGGSAEAFF.

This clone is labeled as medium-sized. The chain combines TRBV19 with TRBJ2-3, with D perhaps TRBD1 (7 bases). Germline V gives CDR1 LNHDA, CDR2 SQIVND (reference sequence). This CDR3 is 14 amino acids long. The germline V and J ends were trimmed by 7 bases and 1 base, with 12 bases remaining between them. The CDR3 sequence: CASTTGEGTDTQYF. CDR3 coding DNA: TGTGCCAGTACAACAGGGGAGGGCACAGATACGCAGTATTTT.

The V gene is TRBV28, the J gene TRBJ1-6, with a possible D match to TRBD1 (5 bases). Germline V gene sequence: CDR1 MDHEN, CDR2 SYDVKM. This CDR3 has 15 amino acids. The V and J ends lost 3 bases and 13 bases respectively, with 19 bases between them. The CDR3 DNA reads TGTGCCAGCAGTTTGTCGGGGGACGCCCCGCGTCCCCTCCACTTT. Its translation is CASSLSGDAPRPLHF.

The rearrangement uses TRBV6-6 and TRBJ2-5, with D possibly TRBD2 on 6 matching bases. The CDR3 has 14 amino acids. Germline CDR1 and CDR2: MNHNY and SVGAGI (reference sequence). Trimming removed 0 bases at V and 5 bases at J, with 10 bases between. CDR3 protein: CASSYSGGWETQYF. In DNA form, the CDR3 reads TGTGCCAGCAGTTACTCTGGAGGGTGGGAGACCCAGTACTTC.

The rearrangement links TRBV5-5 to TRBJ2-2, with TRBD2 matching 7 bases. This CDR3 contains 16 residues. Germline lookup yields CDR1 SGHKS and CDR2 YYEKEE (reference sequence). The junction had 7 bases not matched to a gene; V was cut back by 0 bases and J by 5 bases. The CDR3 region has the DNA TGTGCCAGCAGCTTGGCCTCAGCAGCGGGGACCGGGGAGCTGTTTTTT. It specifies CASSLASAAGTGELFF.

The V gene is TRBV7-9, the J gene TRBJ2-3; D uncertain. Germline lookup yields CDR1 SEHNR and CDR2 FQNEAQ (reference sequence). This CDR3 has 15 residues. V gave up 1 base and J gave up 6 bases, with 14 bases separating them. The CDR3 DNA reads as TGTGCCAGCAGCTTAGATAGGCTAGTCGCCGATACGCAGTATTTT. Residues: CASSLDRLVADTQYF. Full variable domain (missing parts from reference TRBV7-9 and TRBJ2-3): DTGVSQNPRHKITKRGQNVTFRCDPISEHNRLYWYRQTLGQGPEFLTYFQNEAQLEKSRLLSDRFSAERPKGSFSTLEIQRTEQGDSAMYLCASSLDRLVADTQYFGPGTRLTVL.

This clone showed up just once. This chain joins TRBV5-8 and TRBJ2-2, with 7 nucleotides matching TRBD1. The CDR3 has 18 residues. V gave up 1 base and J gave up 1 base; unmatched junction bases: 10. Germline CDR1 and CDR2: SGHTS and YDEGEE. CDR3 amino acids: CASSLKRGWTGNTGELFF. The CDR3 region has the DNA TGTGCCAGCAGCTTGAAGAGAGGCTGGACAGGGAACACCGGGGAGCTGTTTTTT.

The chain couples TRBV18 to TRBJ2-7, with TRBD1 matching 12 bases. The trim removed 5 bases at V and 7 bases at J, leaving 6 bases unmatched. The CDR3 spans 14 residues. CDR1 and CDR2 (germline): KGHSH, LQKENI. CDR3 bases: TGTGCCAGCTCATGGGGACAGGGGGCAAGAGAGCAGTACTTC. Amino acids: CASSWGQGAREQYF.

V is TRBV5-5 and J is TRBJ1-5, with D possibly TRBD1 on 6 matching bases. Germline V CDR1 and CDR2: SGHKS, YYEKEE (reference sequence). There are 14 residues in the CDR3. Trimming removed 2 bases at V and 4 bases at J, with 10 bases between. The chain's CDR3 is CASSFAGVNQPQHF. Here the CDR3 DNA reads TGTGCCAGCAGCTTCGCAGGGGTGAATCAGCCCCAGCATTTT.

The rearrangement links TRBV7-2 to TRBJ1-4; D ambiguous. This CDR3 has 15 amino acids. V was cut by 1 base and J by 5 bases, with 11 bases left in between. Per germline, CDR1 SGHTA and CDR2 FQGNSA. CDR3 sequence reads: CASSLDIPRNEKLFF. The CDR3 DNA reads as TGTGCCAGCAGCTTAGACATCCCTAGAAATGAAAAACTGTTTTTT.

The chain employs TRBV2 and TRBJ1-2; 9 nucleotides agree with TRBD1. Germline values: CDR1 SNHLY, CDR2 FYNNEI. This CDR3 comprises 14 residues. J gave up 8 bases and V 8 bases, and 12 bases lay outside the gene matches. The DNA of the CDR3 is TGTGCCAGCCGGACGGACAGGGGATCCCGAGGCTACACCTTC. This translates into CASRTDRGSRGYTF. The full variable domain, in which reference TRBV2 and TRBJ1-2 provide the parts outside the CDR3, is EPEVTQTPSHQVTQMGQEVILRCVPISNHLYFYWYRQILGQKVEFLVSFYNNEISEKSEIFDDQFSVERPDGSNFTLKIRSTKLEDSAMYFCASRTDRGSRGYTFGSGTRLTVV.

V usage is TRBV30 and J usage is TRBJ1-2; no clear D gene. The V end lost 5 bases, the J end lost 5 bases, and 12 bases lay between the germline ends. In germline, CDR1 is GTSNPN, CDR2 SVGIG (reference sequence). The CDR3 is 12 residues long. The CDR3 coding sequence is TGTGCCTGGGAAAGCGACGGATATGGCTACACCTTC. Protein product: CAWESDGYGYTF. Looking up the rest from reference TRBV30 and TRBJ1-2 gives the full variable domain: SQTIHQWPATLVQPVGSPLSLECTVEGTSNPNLYWYRQAAGRGLQLLFYSVGIGQISSEVPQNLSASRPQDRQFILSSKKLLLSDSGFYLCAWESDGYGYTFGSGTRLTVV.

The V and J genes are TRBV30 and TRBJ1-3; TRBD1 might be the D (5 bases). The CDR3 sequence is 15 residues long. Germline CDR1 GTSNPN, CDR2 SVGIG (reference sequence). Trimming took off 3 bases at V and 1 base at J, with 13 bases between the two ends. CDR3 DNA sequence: TGTGCCTGGAGCCCCTTGGGACTTTCTGGAAACACCATATATTTT. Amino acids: CAWSPLGLSGNTIYF.

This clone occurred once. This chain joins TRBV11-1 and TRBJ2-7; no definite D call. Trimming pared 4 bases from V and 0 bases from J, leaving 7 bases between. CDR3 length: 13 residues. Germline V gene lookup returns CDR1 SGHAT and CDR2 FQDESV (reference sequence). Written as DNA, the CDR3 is TGTGCCAGCAGCTCCCCCTCCTCCTACGAGCAGTACTTC. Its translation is CASSSPSSYEQYF.

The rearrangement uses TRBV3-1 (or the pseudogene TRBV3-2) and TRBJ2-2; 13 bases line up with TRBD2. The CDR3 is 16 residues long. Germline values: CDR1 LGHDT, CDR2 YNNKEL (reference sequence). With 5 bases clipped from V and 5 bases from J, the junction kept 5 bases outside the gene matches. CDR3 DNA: TGTGCCAGCAGCAGGACTAGCGGGGGCTCTACCGGGGAGCTGTTTTTT. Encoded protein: CASSRTSGGSTGELFF.